Detailed here is one TCR beta chain. Its antigen is not known. This entry comes from a study of cytomegalovirus exposure and HLA in healthy donors. The study, taken as a whole, reports: High specificity and sensitivity for cytomegalovirus status were reported for the classifier. The likely explanation for a cluster of highly shared sequence variants was sequencing artifact. Previously analyzed data showed that most TCR beta V segments were productive at a frequency of about 87% or about 30%.

Primers: 60 Vbeta forward and 13 Jbeta reverse. TCRdb's copy holds only in-frame clones and misses some; the assay was immunoSEQ multiplex PCR. The table includes roughly 140,000 clones, around three quarters detected once. Nominal health characterized the donors when sampled, though unrecorded immune exposures were likely. CDR3 length: 16 residues. Per the germline V gene, CDR1 is LNHDA and CDR2 is SQIVND (reference sequence). Trimming removed 6 bases from V and 9 bases from J; junction bases left unmatched: 17. The genes are TRBV19 and TRBJ1-5, with 7 bases identical to TRBD1. The clonotype originates from a man aged 25 to 45 in good health and CMV-seronegative. Sample: PBMCs. The CDR3 here is CASSRTPGTAPGPQHF. CDR3 bases: TGTGCCAGTAGCCGGACCCCCGGGACAGCCCCGGGGCCCCAGCATTTT.